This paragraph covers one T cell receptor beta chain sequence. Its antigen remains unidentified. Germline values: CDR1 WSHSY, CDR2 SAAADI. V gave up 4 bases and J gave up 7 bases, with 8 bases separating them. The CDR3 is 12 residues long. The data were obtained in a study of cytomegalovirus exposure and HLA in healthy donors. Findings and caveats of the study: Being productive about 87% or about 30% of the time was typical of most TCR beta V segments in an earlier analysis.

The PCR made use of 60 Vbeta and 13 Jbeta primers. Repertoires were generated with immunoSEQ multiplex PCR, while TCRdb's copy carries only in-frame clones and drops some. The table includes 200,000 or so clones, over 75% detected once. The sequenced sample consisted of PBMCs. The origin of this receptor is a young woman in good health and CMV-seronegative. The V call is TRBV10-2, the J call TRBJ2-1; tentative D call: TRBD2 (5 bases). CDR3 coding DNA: TGCGCCAGCAGTGGGACTGGGAATGAGCAGTTCTTC. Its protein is CASSGTGNEQFF.